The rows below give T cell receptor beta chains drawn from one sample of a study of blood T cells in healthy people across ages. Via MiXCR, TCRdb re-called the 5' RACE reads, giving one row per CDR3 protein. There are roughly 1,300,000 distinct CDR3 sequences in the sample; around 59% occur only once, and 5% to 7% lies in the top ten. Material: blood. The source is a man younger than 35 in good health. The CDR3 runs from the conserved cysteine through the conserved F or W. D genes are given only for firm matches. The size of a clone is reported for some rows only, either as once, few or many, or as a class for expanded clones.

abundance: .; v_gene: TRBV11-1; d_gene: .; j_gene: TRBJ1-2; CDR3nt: .; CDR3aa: CASSFGPNEKLVFGSGNYGYTF
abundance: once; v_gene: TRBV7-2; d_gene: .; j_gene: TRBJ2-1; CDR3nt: TGTGCCAGCAGCTTAGTTGGGGCGCGGGAGCAGTTCTTC; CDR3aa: CASSLVGAREQFF
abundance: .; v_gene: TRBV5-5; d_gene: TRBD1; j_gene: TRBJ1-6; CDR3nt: TGTGCCAGCAGCTTTGGCGGTTCTCCCAACAGGGGGGCCTCCTATAATTCACCCCTCCACTTT; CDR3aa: CASSFGGSPNRGASYNSPLHF
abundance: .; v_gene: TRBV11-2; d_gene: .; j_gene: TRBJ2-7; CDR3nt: TGTGCCAGCAGCTTAGTTCCAGGGGTTGGCTACGAGCAGTACTTC; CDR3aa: CASSLVPGVGYEQYF
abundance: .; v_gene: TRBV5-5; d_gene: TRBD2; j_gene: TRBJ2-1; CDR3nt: TGTGCCAGCAGCATGACCGGGACTATATACAATGAGCAGTTCTTC; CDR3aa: CASSMTGTIYNEQFF
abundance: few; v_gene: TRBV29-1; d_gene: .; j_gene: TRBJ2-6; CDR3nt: TGCAGCGTTGAAGGGTGGGCTGCTGGGGCCAACGTCCTGACTTTC; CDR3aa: CSVEGWAAGANVLTF
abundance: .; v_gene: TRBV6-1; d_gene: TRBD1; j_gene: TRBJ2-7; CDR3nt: TGTGCCAGCAGTGTACAGGGGGCTTATGACGAGCAGTACTTC; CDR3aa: CASSVQGAYDEQYF
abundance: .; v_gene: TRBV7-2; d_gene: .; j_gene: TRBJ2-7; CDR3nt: TGTGCCAGCTCCGGACTGTTGGGGTCCTACGAGCAGTACTTC; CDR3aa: CASSGLLGSYEQYF
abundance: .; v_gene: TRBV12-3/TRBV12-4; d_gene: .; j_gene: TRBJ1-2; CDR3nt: TGTGCCAGCAGTGTCCTTATGGGGGGCTATGGCTACACCTTC; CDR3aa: CASSVLMGGYGYTF
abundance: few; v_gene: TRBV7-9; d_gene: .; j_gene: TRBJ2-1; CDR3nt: TGTGCCAGCAGCCGGGTTTTGGCGGGGCCCTACAATGAGCAGTTCTTC; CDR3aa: CASSRVLAGPYNEQFF
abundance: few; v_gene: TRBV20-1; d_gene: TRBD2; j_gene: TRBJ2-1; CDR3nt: TGCAGTGCTAGAGCTAGCGGGAGGACCTCTGAGCAGTTCTTC; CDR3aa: CSARASGRTSEQFF
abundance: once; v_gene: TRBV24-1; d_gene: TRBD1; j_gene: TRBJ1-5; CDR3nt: TGTGCCACCAGTGAAACGACAGGGTACGGGAATCAGCCCCAGCATTTT; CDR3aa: CATSETTGYGNQPQHF
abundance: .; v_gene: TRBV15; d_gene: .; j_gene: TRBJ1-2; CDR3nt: TGTGCCACCAGCAGAGGAGGCGTCAGGAACAGAAGCGGCTATGGCTACACCTTC; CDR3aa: CATSRGGVRNRSGYGYTF
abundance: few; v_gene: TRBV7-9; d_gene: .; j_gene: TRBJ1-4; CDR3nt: TGTGCCAGCAGCTTACAACAGGATCCGAATGAAAAACTGTTTTTT; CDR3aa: CASSLQQDPNEKLFF
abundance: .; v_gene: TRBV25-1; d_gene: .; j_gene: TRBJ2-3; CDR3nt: TGTGCCAGCAGCCGTGCATCAGATACGCAGTATTTT; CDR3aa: CASSRASDTQYF
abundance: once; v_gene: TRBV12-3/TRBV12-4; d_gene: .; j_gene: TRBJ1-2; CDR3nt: TGTGCCAGCAGGACAGGATATTCCTATGGCTACACCTTC; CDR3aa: CASRTGYSYGYTF
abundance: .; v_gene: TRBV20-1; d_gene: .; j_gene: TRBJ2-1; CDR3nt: TGCAGTGCTAGAGAAGGGACTCGTAATGAGCAGTTCTTC; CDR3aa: CSAREGTRNEQFF
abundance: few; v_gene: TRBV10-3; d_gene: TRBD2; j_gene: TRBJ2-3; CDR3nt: TGTGCCATCAGTGAACCACTACTAGCGGGGGAGGAGGGTACGCAGTATTTT; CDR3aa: CAISEPLLAGEEGTQYF
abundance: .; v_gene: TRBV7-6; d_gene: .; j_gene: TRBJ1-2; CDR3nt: TGTGCCAGCAGCTTAGCGGCGCCCGAGTATGGCTACACCTTT; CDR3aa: CASSLAAPEYGYTF
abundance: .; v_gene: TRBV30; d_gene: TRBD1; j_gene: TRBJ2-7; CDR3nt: TGTGCCTGGAGTCAACCGGGACAGGGTTACGAGCAGTACTTC; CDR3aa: CAWSQPGQGYEQYF
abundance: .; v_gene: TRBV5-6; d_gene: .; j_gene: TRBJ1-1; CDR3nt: TGTGCCAGCAGCCTGTTGTGGCAGGGATTAGACACTGAAGCTTTCTTT; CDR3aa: CASSLLWQGLDTEAFF
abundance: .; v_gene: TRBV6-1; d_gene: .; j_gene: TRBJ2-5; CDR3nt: TGTGCCCTTTGGGCATTATCAGGGGAGACCCAGTACTTC; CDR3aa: CALWALSGETQYF
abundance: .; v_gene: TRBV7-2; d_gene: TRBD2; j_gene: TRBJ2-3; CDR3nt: TGTGCCAGCAGCTTAGTGAGGCTAGCGGGATCAGATACGCAGTATTTT; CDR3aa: CASSLVRLAGSDTQYF
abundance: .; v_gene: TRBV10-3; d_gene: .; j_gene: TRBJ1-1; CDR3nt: TGTGCCATCAAAGGCAGGGCTGACACTGGAGCTTTCTTT; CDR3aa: CAIKGRADTGAFF
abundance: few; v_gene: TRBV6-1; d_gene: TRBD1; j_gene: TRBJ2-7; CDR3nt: TGTGCCAGCAGTGAATGGGACAGTGGACCCTACGAGCAGTACTTC; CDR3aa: CASSEWDSGPYEQYF
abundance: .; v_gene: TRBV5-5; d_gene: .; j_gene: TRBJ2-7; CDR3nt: TGTGCCAGCAGCTTGGTCCAGGTGGATGAGCAGTACTTC; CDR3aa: CASSLVQVDEQYF
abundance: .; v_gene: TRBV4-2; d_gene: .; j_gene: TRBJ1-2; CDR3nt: TGTGCCAGCAGCCTTACCGGAGATGGCAGGGATGGAGGCTACACCTTC; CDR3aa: CASSLTGDGRDGGYTF
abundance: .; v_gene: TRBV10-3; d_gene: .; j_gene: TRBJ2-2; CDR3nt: TGTGCCATCATGGGTACAGGGCCGGTTAACACCGGGGAGCTGTTTTTT; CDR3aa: CAIMGTGPVNTGELFF
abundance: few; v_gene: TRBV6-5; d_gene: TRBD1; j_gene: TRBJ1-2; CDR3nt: TGTGCCAGCAGTTCCCCAGGACAGGGGAGCTACACCTTC; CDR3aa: CASSSPGQGSYTF
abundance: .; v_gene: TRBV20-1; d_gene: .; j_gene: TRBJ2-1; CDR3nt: TGCAGTGCTAGAGACAGGGAAGGGGCCTACAATGAGCAGTTCTTC; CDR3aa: CSARDREGAYNEQFF
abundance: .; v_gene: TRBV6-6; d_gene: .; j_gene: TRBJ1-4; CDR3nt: TGTGCCAGCAGCCACCCGGGGCAAGGAACTAATGAAAAACTGTTTTTT; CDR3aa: CASSHPGQGTNEKLFF
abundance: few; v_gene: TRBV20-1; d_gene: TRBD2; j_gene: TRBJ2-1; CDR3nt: TGCAGTGCTCGACTAGCGGGGGCCTACAATGAGCAGTTCTTC; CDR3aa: CSARLAGAYNEQFF
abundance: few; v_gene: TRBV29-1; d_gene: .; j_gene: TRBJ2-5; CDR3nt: TGCAGCGTTGAAGATGAGGCGGGAGAGACCCAGTACTTC; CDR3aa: CSVEDEAGETQYF
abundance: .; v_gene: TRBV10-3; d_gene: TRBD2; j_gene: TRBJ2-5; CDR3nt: TGTGCCATCAGTGAGTTAGGACTAGCGCTTCAAGAGACCCAGTACTTC; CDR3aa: CAISELGLALQETQYF
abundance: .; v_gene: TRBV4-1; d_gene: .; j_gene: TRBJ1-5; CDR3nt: TGCGCCAGCAGCCCGGGGGGATATCAGCCCCAGCATTTT; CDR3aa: CASSPGGYQPQHF
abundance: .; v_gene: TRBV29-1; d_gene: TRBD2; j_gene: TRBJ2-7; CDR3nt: TGCAGCGTTGAGCTAGCGGTACCCCAAACCTACGAGCAGTACTTC; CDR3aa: CSVELAVPQTYEQYF
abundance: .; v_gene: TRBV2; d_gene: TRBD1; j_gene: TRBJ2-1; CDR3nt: TGTGCCAGCAATCTCAGCGGGACAGGGATCTACAATGAGCAGTTCTTC; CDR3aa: CASNLSGTGIYNEQFF
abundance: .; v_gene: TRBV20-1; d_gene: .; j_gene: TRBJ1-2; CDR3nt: TGCAGTGCTGAACCTCAAAACACCTATGGCTACACCTTC; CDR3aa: CSAEPQNTYGYTF
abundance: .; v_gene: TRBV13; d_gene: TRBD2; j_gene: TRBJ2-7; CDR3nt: TGTGCCAGCAGCCACCGAGCTAGCGGGACCTCCTACGAGCAGTACTTC; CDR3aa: CASSHRASGTSYEQYF
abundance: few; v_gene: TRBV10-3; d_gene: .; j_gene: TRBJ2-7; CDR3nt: TGTGCCATCAGTGAGCCCAGACTTGGAAGCTCCTACGAGCAGTACTTC; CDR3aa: CAISEPRLGSSYEQYF
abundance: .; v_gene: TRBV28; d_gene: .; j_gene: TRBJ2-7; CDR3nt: TGTGCCAGCAGGCTCAACTACGAGCAGTACTTC; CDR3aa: CASRLNYEQYF
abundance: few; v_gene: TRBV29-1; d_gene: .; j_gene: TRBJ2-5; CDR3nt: TGCAGCGCGACAGGAGCTCCTGGGGGGACCCAGTACTTC; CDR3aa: CSATGAPGGTQYF
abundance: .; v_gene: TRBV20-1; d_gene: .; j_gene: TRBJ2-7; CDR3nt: TGCAGTGCTAGCTCCGTGTCAGATCCGTCCTACGAGCAGTACTTC; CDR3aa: CSASSVSDPSYEQYF